The T cell receptor beta chain under discussion was sequenced for a study of blood T cells in healthy people across ages. Study-wide points: Conclusively comparing naive with antigen-experienced cells was impossible with unsorted PBMCs. When set beside aged donors, long-lived donors presented more naive CD4+ cells and higher diversity.

From germline, CDR1 is LGHNA and CDR2 YSLEER. The CDR3 is made up of 15 amino acids. The V end was cut by 1 base, the J end by 3 bases, with 13 bases between. A second about 6 to 11 cycle PCR used barcoded and J-beta primers. TCRdb processed the 5' RACE reads anew with MiXCR; each CDR3 protein has one entry. Seen here are about 1.4 million distinct CDR3 sequences, around 59% observed once, and the top ten hold roughly 6.3%. Of note for this clonotype: Its antigen is undetermined.

The chain has TRBV4-3 and TRBJ2-7, with a weak D call TRBD1 (7 bases). Source material: blood. This clonotype was obtained from a man aged 18-30 years in good health. The CDR3 is CASSQARGEVYEQYF. CDR3 DNA: TGCGCCAGCAGCCAAGCCAGGGGGGAGGTCTACGAGCAGTACTTC.